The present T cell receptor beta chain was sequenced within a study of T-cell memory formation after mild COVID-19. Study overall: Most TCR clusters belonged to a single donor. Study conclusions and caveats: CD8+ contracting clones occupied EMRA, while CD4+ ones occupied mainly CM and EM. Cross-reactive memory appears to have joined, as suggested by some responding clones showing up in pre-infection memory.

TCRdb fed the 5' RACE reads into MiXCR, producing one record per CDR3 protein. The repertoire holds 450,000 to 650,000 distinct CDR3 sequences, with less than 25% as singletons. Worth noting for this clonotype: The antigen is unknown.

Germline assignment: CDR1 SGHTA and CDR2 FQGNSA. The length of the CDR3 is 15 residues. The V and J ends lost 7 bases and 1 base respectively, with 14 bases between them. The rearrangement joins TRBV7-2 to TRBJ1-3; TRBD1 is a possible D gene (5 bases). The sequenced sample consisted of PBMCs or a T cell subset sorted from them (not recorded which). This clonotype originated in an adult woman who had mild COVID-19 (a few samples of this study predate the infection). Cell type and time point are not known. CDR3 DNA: TGTGCCAGCAAAGAGGAGGGGCCGTCTGGAAACACCATATATTTT. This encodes CASKEEGPSGNTIYF.